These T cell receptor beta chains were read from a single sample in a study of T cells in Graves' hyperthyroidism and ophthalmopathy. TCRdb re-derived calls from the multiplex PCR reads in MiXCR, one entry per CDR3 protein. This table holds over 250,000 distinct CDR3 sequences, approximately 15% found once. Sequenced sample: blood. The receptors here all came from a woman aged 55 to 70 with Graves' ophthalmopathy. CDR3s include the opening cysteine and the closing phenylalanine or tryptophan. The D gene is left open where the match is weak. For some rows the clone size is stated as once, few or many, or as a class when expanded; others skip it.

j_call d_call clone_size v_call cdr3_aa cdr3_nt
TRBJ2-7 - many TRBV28 CASSLGTHRYEQYF TGTGCCAGCAGTTTAGGCACCCATCGATACGAGCAGTACTTC
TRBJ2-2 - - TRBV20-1 CSARRWANTGELFF TGCAGTGCTAGACGGTGGGCGAACACCGGGGAGCTGTTTTTT
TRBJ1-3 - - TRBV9 CASSVDGQPGNTIYF TGTGCCAGCAGCGTAGACGGACAGCCTGGAAACACCATATATTTT
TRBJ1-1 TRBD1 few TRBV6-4 CARPGSRDRGMNTEAFF TGTGCCAGGCCGGGTTCTCGGGACAGGGGGATGAACACTGAAGCTTTCTTT
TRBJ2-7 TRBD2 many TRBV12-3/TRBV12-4 CASKGTRSYEQYF TGTGCCAGTAAGGGGACTAGGTCCTACGAGCAGTACTTC
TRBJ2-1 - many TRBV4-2 CASSQYPRRSGVPGSYNEQFF TGTGCCAGCAGCCAATACCCACGACGATCGGGAGTCCCGGGCTCCTACAATGAGCAGTTCTTC
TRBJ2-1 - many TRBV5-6 CASSLFSNEQFF TGTGCCAGCAGCTTGTTCAGCAATGAGCAGTTCTTC
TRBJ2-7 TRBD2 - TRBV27 CASRGGTSGNYEQYF TGTGCCAGCAGGGGGGGGACTAGCGGGAACTACGAGCAGTACTTC
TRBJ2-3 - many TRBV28 CASSRQTSTDTQYF TGTGCCAGCAGTCGGCAGACTAGCACAGATACGCAGTATTTT
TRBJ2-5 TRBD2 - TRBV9 CASSVGRRLLAGGQETQYF TGTGCCAGCAGCGTGGGTCGCCGCCTACTAGCGGGAGGGCAAGAGACCCAGTACTTC
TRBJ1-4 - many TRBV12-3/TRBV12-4 CASRSGTANEKLFF TGTGCCAGCAGATCCGGGACGGCTAATGAAAAACTGTTTTTT
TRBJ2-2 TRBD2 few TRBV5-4 CASSLAGGRDTGELFF TGTGCCAGCAGCCTAGCGGGGGGTCGGGACACCGGGGAGCTGTTTTTT
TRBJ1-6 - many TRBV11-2 CASTPAAVGSPLHF TGTGCCAGCACCCCAGCGGCGGTCGGATCACCCCTCCACTTT
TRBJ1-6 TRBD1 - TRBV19 CASSQRQGENYNSPLHF TGTGCCAGTAGTCAACGACAGGGGGAAAACTATAATTCACCCCTCCACTTT
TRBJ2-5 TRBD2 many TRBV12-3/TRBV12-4 CASRPRLAGGQETQYF TGTGCCAGCAGACCAAGACTAGCGGGGGGCCAAGAGACCCAGTACTTC
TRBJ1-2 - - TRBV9 CASSRRSDDGYTF TGTGCCAGCAGCCGACGATCGGACGACGGCTACACCTTC
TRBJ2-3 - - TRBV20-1 CSARGHLTGITDTQYF TGCAGTGCCAGGGGTCATCTGACAGGCATCACAGATACGCAGTATTTT
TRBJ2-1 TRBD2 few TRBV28 CASSLSYSFSGSSYNEQFF TGTGCCAGCAGTTTATCCTACTCTTTTAGCGGGAGCTCCTACAATGAGCAGTTCTTC
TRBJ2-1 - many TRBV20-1 CSATSRRDNEQFF TGCAGTGCTACGAGCCGTCGAGACAATGAGCAGTTCTTC
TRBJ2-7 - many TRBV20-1 CSAPDPKVGAYEQYF TGCAGTGCTCCGGACCCCAAGGTAGGAGCCTACGAGCAGTACTTC
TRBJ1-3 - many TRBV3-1 CASSPGRTVYSGNTIYF TGTGCCAGCAGCCCCGGGCGTACTGTTTACTCTGGAAACACCATATATTTT
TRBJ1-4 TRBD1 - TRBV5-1 CASSEGQGNEKLFF TGCGCCAGCAGCGAGGGACAGGGTAATGAAAAACTGTTTTTT
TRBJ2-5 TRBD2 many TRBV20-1 CSAQGLARETQYF TGCAGTGCTCAAGGACTAGCGCGTGAGACCCAGTACTTC
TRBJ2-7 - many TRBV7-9 CASSFPDKDYEQYF TGTGCCAGCAGCTTCCCGGACAAGGACTACGAGCAGTACTTC
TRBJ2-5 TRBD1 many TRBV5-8 CASSLGRRGQGETQYF TGTGCCAGCAGCTTGGGGCGCCGGGGACAGGGGGAGACCCAGTACTTC
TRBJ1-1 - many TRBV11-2 CASSLVLGEPAFF TGTGCCAGCAGCTTAGTTCTTGGGGAACCAGCTTTCTTT
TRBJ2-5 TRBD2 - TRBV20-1 CSASGGLAGETQYF TGCAGTGCTAGTGGGGGGTTAGCGGGCGAGACCCAGTACTTC
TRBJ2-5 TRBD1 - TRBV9 CASSSPGGRGSEETQYF TGTGCCAGCAGCTCTCCTGGGGGCAGGGGGTCAGAAGAGACCCAGTACTTC
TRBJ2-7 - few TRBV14 CASSQARGGEQYF TGTGCCAGCAGCCAAGCCAGGGGTGGCGAGCAGTACTTC
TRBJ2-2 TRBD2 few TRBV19 CASKSGTSSAGELFF TGTGCCAGTAAATCCGGGACTAGTAGCGCCGGGGAGCTGTTTTTT
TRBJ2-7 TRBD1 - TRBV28 CASSETGGSYEQYF TGTGCCAGCAGTGAAACAGGGGGCTCCTACGAGCAGTACTTC
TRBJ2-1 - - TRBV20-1 CSARDHRKRANEQFF TGCAGTGCTAGAGATCATCGGAAAAGGGCCAATGAGCAGTTCTTC